Below, 8 T cell receptor beta chains from the same sample are listed, as sequenced in a study of blood T cell repertoires in COVID-19. Clones were read by immunoSEQ multiplex PCR, and TCRdb kept only the in-frame ones, dropping some. The table lists 300,000 or so clones, roughly 90% of them singletons. The material sequenced was peripheral blood. The receptors come from a woman in her 30s with COVID-19, enrolled during active disease.

The genes are TRBV25-1 and TRBJ2-5; possible D gene TRBD2, 5 bases. The CDR3 totals 13 residues. The V end lost 3 bases, the J end lost 7 bases, and 12 bases lay between the germline ends. The germline CDR1 and CDR2 sequences are MGHDK and SYGVNS. For the CDR3, the DNA is TGTGCCAGCAGTGACGGCGGGTCCACGACCCAGTACTTC. It codes for CASSDGGSTTQYF.

V usage is TRBV11-3 and J usage is TRBJ1-2, with D tentatively TRBD1 (6 bases). The CDR3 is 21 amino acids. CDR1 and CDR2 (germline): SGHNT, YENEEA. V lost 0 bases and J lost 3, with 29 bases in between. The CDR3 sequence is CASSLDGGAGGATSGHYGYTF. The CDR3 nucleotides read TGTGCCAGCAGCTTAGATGGGGGCGCGGGGGGCGCTACAAGCGGGCACTATGGCTACACCTTC.

This sequence joins TRBV19 and TRBJ1-2; tentatively, D is TRBD1 (6 bases). Per germline, CDR1 LNHDA and CDR2 SQIVND (reference sequence). This CDR3 contains 13 residues. Trimming removed 3 bases at V and 3 bases at J, with 8 bases between. The CDR3: CASSMRGYYGYTF. In DNA form, the CDR3 reads TGTGCCAGTAGTATGAGGGGGTACTATGGCTACACCTTC.

This clone showed up just once. The chain joins TRBV7-2 to TRBJ2-7, with D unclear. The V and J ends lost 1 base and 5 bases respectively, with 9 bases between them. The CDR3 runs 13 residues. Per germline, CDR1 SGHTA and CDR2 FQGNSA. The CDR3 sequence: CASSLVGFNEQYF. The CDR3 DNA follows: TGTGCCAGCAGCTTAGTCGGGTTCAACGAGCAGTACTTC.

This chain links TRBV10-2 with TRBJ2-3; D is possibly TRBD1 (7 bases). The CDR3 runs 18 residues. Per the germline V gene, CDR1 is WSHSY and CDR2 is SAAADI. Trimming removed 4 bases at V and 0 bases at J, with 20 bases between. This CDR3 is CASSVSGGPLASTDTQYF. In nucleotides, the CDR3 is TGCGCCAGCAGTGTTTCAGGGGGGCCACTCGCTAGCACAGATACGCAGTATTTT.

V gene TRBV15 combines with J gene TRBJ1-2, with a weak D call TRBD1 (6 bases). The germline CDR1 and CDR2 sequences are LNHNV and YYDKDF (reference sequence). Deletions cut 4 bases from V and 3 bases from J, with 9 bases between. The CDR3 covers 13 residues. CDR3: CATSKSGDYGYTF. The CDR3 DNA reads TGTGCCACCAGCAAATCAGGGGACTATGGCTACACCTTC. The entire variable domain, with the rest obtained from reference TRBV15 and TRBJ1-2, is as follows: DAMVIQNPRYQVTQFGKPVTLSCSQTLNHNVMYWYQQKSSQAPKLLFHYYDKDFNNEADTPDNFQSRRPNTSFCFLDIRSPGLGDTAMYLCATSKSGDYGYTFGSGTRLTVV.

The genes are TRBV4-1 and TRBJ2-5; maybe TRBD1 (6 bases). Trimming took off 0 bases at V and 11 bases at J, with 19 bases between the two ends. The CDR3 contains 15 residues. The germline gives CDR1 MGHRA, CDR2 YSYEKL. The CDR3 region has the DNA TGCGCCAGCAGCCAAGATCGGAGCCAGAGCCAGGGGCAGTACTTC. It yields the protein CASSQDRSQSQGQYF.

This sequence joins TRBV2 and TRBJ2-5; 7 bases map to TRBD1. J lost 5 bases, V lost 2 bases, and 23 bases had no gene match. This CDR3 contains 20 residues. Germline V gives CDR1 SNHLY, CDR2 FYNNEI. CDR3 nucleotide sequence: TGTGCCAGCAGTGAAACCCCGCCCAGGGGGAGAGGAGAGAGTAAGGAGACCCAGTACTTC. This sequence encodes CASSETPPRGRGESKETQYF.